Shown below are 9 T cell receptor beta chains from a single sample sequenced in a study of T cells expressing NK-cell markers. TCRdb re-called the 5' RACE reads; every CDR3 protein appears as one record, without DNA. This sample contains about 380,000 distinct CDR3 sequences. The specimen was blood T cells: a sorted CD56 or NKG2C T cell subset, CD4+ or CD8+ T cells, or bulk PBMC T cells (not recorded which). Every receptor here comes from a man aged 18-69 years in good health.

This chain joins TRBV5-1 and TRBJ1-2; TCRdb designates TRBD1, a call that cannot be tested without DNA. The CDR3 covers 13 residues. In germline, CDR1 is SGHRS, CDR2 YFSETQ. This CDR3 reads CASSPSGPYGYTF.

This chain uses TRBV2 with TRBJ2-3; the D gene TCRdb calls, TRBD2, cannot be checked with no DNA. The CDR3 extends over 13 amino acids. Per germline, CDR1 SNHLY and CDR2 FYNNEI. The CDR3: CASSQPTSYTQYF.

The gene calls are TRBV7-2 and TRBJ2-3; TCRdb's D call of TRBD2 is untestable without DNA. This CDR3 is built from 13 residues. Germline V gene sequence: CDR1 SGHTA, CDR2 FQGNSA. The CDR3 loop is CASSSGGEGTQYF.

This sequence joins TRBV20-1 and TRBJ1-2; absent DNA, TCRdb's TRBD1 call cannot be checked. Germline V CDR1 and CDR2: DFQATT, SNEGSKA (reference sequence). The CDR3 runs 13 residues. CDR3 protein: CSARETGAGGYTF.

The chain links TRBV6-5 to TRBJ2-3; as DNA is missing, the TRBD1 call by TCRdb cannot be tested. This CDR3 is built from 16 residues. CDR1 and CDR2 from the germline V gene are MNHEY and SVGAGI. Here the CDR3 reads CASSYSRGASTDTQYF.

V usage is TRBV20-1 and J usage is TRBJ2-4; TCRdb picks TRBD1, but there is no DNA to check that call. Germline CDR1 is DFQATT and CDR2 is SNEGSKA (reference sequence). The CDR3 spans 13 residues. The CDR3 spells CSATRTVKNIQYF.

The CDR3 sequence: CASSPRTGGSGNTIYF. The J gene is TRBJ1-3, the V gene TRBV7-8; TCRdb indicates TRBD1, and absent DNA this call remains unverified. Germline V gives CDR1 SGHVS, CDR2 FQNEAQ. The CDR3 totals 16 residues.

This chain connects TRBV4-2 to TRBJ2-3. The CDR3 covers 17 residues. Looked up from germline, CDR1 is LGHNA and CDR2 is YNFKEQ. CDR3 in amino acids: CASSQMRNYISTDTQYF.

This chain joins TRBV5-1 and TRBJ2-7; checking the TCRdb D call of TRBD2 is not possible without DNA. The CDR3 has 15 amino acids. Germline CDR1 and CDR2: SGHRS and YFSETQ. Here the CDR3 reads CASSLEPGLIYEQYF. The variable domain in full, with the rest retrieved from reference TRBV5-1 and TRBJ2-7, is KAGVTQTPRYLIKTRGQQVTLSCSPISGHRSVSWYQQTPGQGLQFLFEYFSETQRNKGNFPGRFSGRQFSNSRSEMNVSTLELGDSALYLCASSLEPGLIYEQYFGPGTRLTVT.